The 18 T cell receptor beta chains presented below share a single source sample, sequenced in a study of metastatic and nonmetastatic thyroid tumors. Ahead of thyroid surgery, no patient had received treatment of any kind. From the PCR reads, TCRdb re-called clones with MiXCR. The data show 49,000 or so clones, with 20% to 25% seen just once and around 3.2% held by the top ten. The sequenced material came from blood. These TCRs come from a male donor with papillary thyroid cancer or a benign thyroid nodule (not recorded which). Some clones in this sample may be carry-over from other donors' samples.

This clone was detected many times. The chain couples TRBV4-2 to TRBJ2-1; TRBD2 agrees at 11 bases. The V gene end was trimmed by 3 bases and the J gene end by 4 bases; junction bases not matched to a gene: 11. Germline assignment: CDR1 LGHNA and CDR2 YNFKEQ. The CDR3 loop spans 18 amino acids. This CDR3 reads CASSHIVSGTSGYNEQFF. In DNA, the CDR3 is TGTGCCAGCAGCCACATAGTGTCCGGGACTAGCGGATACAATGAGCAGTTCTTC.

The rearrangement links TRBV7-2 to TRBJ2-2, with unresolved D. CDR1 and CDR2 (germline): SGHTA, FQGNSA. With 2 bases removed from V and 6 bases from J, the gap between germline ends came to 10 bases. This CDR3 has 14 residues. This CDR3 reads CASSLSTRAGELFF. The CDR3 DNA reads TGTGCCAGCAGCTTATCGACGCGAGCCGGGGAGCTGTTTTTT.

This CDR3 is CSARDGSPYNEQFF. The DNA of the CDR3 is TGCAGTGCTAGAGACGGGAGCCCCTACAATGAGCAGTTCTTC. The chain has TRBV20-1 and TRBJ2-1; D is possibly TRBD2 (6 bases). Per germline, CDR1 DFQATT and CDR2 SNEGSKA (reference sequence). The CDR3 consists of 14 residues. Trimming took 0 bases from V and 2 from J, leaving 8 bases between them.

This clone was seen a handful of times. The chain combines TRBV11-2 with TRBJ2-1; tentative D call: TRBD2 (6 bases). The CDR3 is 15 amino acids. The V and J ends lost 10 bases and 0 bases respectively, with 16 bases between them. Germline lookup yields CDR1 SGHAT and CDR2 FQNNGV. DNA of the CDR3: TGTGCCAACAGTTTCCGGGGGTCCTCCTACAATGAGCAGTTCTTC. Its protein product is CANSFRGSSYNEQFF.

This chain links TRBV5-4 with TRBJ2-5, with TRBD1 identical over 7 bases. Losses at the gene ends were 3 bases for V and 2 bases for J; bases not matched to a gene: 10. Germline values: CDR1 SGHNT, CDR2 YYREEE (reference sequence). This CDR3 contains 16 residues. The chain's CDR3 is CASSSIHPGQQETQYF. Here the CDR3 DNA reads TGTGCCAGCAGCTCGATACATCCGGGACAGCAAGAGACCCAGTACTTC. Filled out from reference TRBV5-4 and TRBJ2-5, the complete variable domain reads ETGVTQSPTHLIKTRGQQVTLRCSSQSGHNTVSWYQQALGQGPQFIFQYYREEENGRGNFPPRFSGLQFPNYSSELNVNALELDDSALYLCASSSIHPGQQETQYFGPGTRLLVL.

The CDR3 here is CASSICGQPQHF. The CDR3 nucleotides read TGTGCCAGTAGTATATGCGGGCAGCCCCAGCATTTT. The chain joins TRBV19 to TRBJ1-5; D is uncertain. Trimming removed 2 bases from V and 7 bases from J, with 6 bases in between. This CDR3 region has 12 residues. Germline CDR1 LNHDA, CDR2 SQIVND (reference sequence).

This clone is categorized as medium-sized. This chain joins TRBV6-1 and TRBJ2-2; D gene uncertain. The V gene's germline CDR1 is MNHNS and CDR2 SASEGT. The V gene lost 2 bases and the J gene lost 6 bases, with 22 bases spanning the gap. The CDR3 spans 18 residues. The CDR3 loop reads CASSERAGDGQRPGELFF. CDR3 DNA sequence: TGTGCCAGCAGTGAAAGGGCAGGTGACGGCCAGCGCCCCGGGGAGCTGTTTTTT.

This clone was counted many times. V is TRBV20-1 and J is TRBJ2-7; D remains unclear. Germline V gene data show CDR1 as DFQATT and CDR2 as SNEGSKA (reference sequence). V was pared by 3 bases and J by 4 bases, with 13 bases between. The CDR3 length is 13 residues. Here the CDR3 DNA reads TGCAGTGCTAGGGGGTCCCGGTTTTACGAGCAGTACTTC. This translates into CSARGSRFYEQYF.

This clone is labeled medium-sized (0.01 to 0.1%). This chain uses TRBV19 with TRBJ1-2; weak D call: TRBD1 (6 bases). Per germline, CDR1 LNHDA and CDR2 SQIVND (reference sequence). The CDR3 loop spans 13 amino acids. Trimming cost V 5 bases and J 4 bases, with 11 bases left between them. The CDR3 region is CASSLQGPYGYTF. The DNA for the CDR3 is TGTGCCAGTAGTCTTCAGGGGCCCTATGGCTACACCTTC.

This clone came up many times. The chain uses TRBV12-3 or TRBV12-4 and TRBJ1-2, with a tentative D call TRBD1 (6 bases). CDR3 length: 13 amino acids. V was shortened by 1 base and J by 10 bases, with 13 bases between the two germline ends. CDR3 coding DNA: TGTGCCAGCAGTTTAGGCCTGGACAGATACTACACCTTC. Residues: CASSLGLDRYYTF.

The DNA of the CDR3 is TGTGCCTGGAGCACCCTTCGGTTGGGGAATGAGCAGTTCTTC. It translates to CAWSTLRLGNEQFF. The chain is built from TRBV30 and TRBJ2-1, with no clear D. The length of the CDR3 is 14 residues. Germline-derived CDR1 and CDR2 are GTSNPN and SVGIG (reference sequence). V lost 3 bases and J lost 7, with 16 bases in between.

This clone was detected many times. The chain has TRBV10-2 and TRBJ2-5; TRBD2 matches 10 bases. Losses at the gene ends were 7 bases for V and 4 bases for J; bases not matched to a gene: 6. CDR1 is WSHSY, CDR2 SAAADI, per germline. This CDR3 spans 14 amino acids. CDR3 DNA: TGCGCCAGCATCCAGCGGGAGGGCGGAGAGACCCAGTACTTC. Amino acids: CASIQREGGETQYF.

This clone was seen a handful of times. The chain recombines TRBV24-1 with TRBJ1-1, with D unresolved. CDR3 length: 12 amino acids. The germline V gene encodes CDR1 KGHDR and CDR2 SFDVKD. Between the trimmed V and J ends, which lost 5 bases and 1 base, there was a span of 4 bases. CDR3 sequence (DNA): TGTGCCACCAGTGCCCCGAACACTGAAGCTTTCTTT. Translated, it gives CATSAPNTEAFF.

This clone was detected many times. This chain joins TRBV2 and TRBJ1-2; D is ambiguous. This CDR3 is 14 amino acids long. V lost 5 bases, J lost 5 bases, and 15 bases lay in between. Germline V CDR1 and CDR2: SNHLY, FYNNEI. The CDR3: CASSPGLGSYGYTF. CDR3 coding DNA: TGTGCCAGCAGTCCGGGCCTAGGCAGTTATGGCTACACCTTC.

This clone was detected ten times or more. The same CDR3 is also encoded by other DNA sequences in this sample. The chain joins TRBV5-1 to TRBJ2-3; TRBD1 agrees at 9 bases. CDR1 SGHRS and CDR2 YFSETQ come from the germline V gene. J lost 5 bases, V lost 4 bases, and 2 bases had no gene match. This CDR3 contains 13 residues. Here the CDR3 DNA reads TGCGCCAGCAGCGGGACAGGGCGAGATACGCAGTATTTT. The encoded protein is CASSGTGRDTQYF.

The chain links TRBV29-1 to TRBJ1-2; 9 bases fit TRBD1. The CDR3 loop spans 13 amino acids. V shed 4 bases, J shed 7 bases, and the junction held 7 bases outside the gene matches. CDR1 is SQVTM and CDR2 is ANQGSEA in the germline V gene. The CDR3 coding sequence is TGCAGCGTTGCGGTGGACAGGGGATTTGGCTACACCTTC. It encodes CSVAVDRGFGYTF.

The chain links TRBV11-2 to TRBJ2-7; TRBD1 aligns across 7 bases. The CDR3 runs 15 residues. Germline V lookup: CDR1 SGHAT, CDR2 FQNNGV. Unmatched junction bases numbered 7, after V lost 5 bases and J lost 0 bases. This CDR3 reads CASSRDRVTSYEQYF. The CDR3 DNA is TGTGCCAGCAGCCGAGACAGGGTGACCTCCTACGAGCAGTACTTC.

As concerns this clone: With a much larger clone just one base away, this may be a read error. The chain employs TRBV7-3 and TRBJ2-7; D is undetermined. The germline gives CDR1 SGHTA, CDR2 FQGTGA. CDR3 length: 15 residues. CDR3 amino acids: CASSLDMNPSYEQHF. For the CDR3, the DNA is TGTGCCAGCAGCCTCGACATGAACCCGTCCTACGAGCAGCACTTC.